This T cell receptor beta chain was observed in a study of human T cells and chemical hapten exposure (TCRdb year 2021). For the study in its entirety: For sensitization, 2% DPC in acetone was applied to a 2 cm by 2 cm area of upper inner arm skin. Throughout the study period of 20 to 30 weeks, patients also received therapeutic DPC doses to the scalp every week. Patch testing was performed on the upper back with Finn chambers containing 0.01% DPC, and the patch tests were scored after 6 days according to International Contact Dermatitis Research Group standards. Most of the patients in the cohort were female, and the cohort covered alopecia areata with under or over 50% scalp involvement, alopecia totalis and alopecia universalis. Libraries were pooled for sequencing, and per-sample TCR yields varied mainly because of small differences in library volumes within the pool. Peripheral blood TCR repertoire changes were tracked in vivo in alopecia patients during primary and secondary sensitization to the hapten diphenylcyclopropenone (DPC). Blood samples were taken from patients before sensitization (week 0) and then at 2, 6 and about 24 weeks after DPC sensitization. For TCR sequencing, blood came from some 31 alopecia patients at anywhere from one to four time points (pre-sensitization, 2, 6 and 24 weeks).

Sequences DFQATT (CDR1) and SNEGSKA (CDR2) are obtained from the germline V gene (reference sequence). There are 15 amino acids in the CDR3, from cysteine to phenylalanine inclusive. Only the CDR3 portion is preserved as DNA: 45 bases, with reading frame beginning at the first base. Relative to germline, V is 5 bases shorter and J is 2 bases shorter, with 13 bases between their ends. The library was obtained by RACE. The reads were generated on a NextSeq 500. During library preparation, unique molecular identifiers were attached to individual cDNA molecules so that TCRs could be counted in a quantitative, reproducible way. For every blood RNA sample, sequencing covered both the TCR alpha and TCR beta chains. The authors' pipeline ran thus. The median number of TCRs per sample was 95,638, ranging from about 23,224 to 700,000. V, J and CDR3 annotation of the TCR reads was carried out using the Decombinator software suite. For the PS versus PT1 abundance plots, all samples were subsampled to the same number of TCRs (28,000). TCRs were defined as expanded if absent before sensitization and observed at least eight times at the 2-week time point. TCRdb reanalyzed the raw reads on its own, using fastp at Q25 for trimming and MiXCR for clone calling, and kept in-frame beta chains. Records with the same CDR3 protein are collapsed into one entry carrying the most frequent genes and DNA. The V and J calls, along with clone size, are taken from TCRdb and not from the paper's own processing. Across this sample there are some 71,000 distinct CDR3 sequences, with approximately 10% seen only once. Around 7.3% of the sample lies in the top ten.

Explained via the paper, the time point label denotes: patch test 2, 6 weeks after DPC sensitization. The sample's treatment or condition, from its label and the paper: therapeutic diphenylcyclopropenone sensitization with weekly scalp DPC. At every patch-test visit, the blood draw took place before the patch test was put on. To be eligible, patients had to be aged 18 to 70, diagnosed with alopecia and judged suitable for DPC therapy, while pregnant patients were excluded. Total RNA was extracted from unfractionated whole blood collected in Tempus Blood RNA tubes. This clonotype was picked up many times. Its antigen is still unknown. There are no base qualities to consult, and no much larger clone falls within one base. Broad study findings and their caveats: No change with DPC sensitization was found in the number of TCRs above 1 in 1000 frequency, and no evidence of global repertoire structure alterations was found. The number of PT1 expanded TCRs positively correlated with patch test score, significant at thresholds 8, 16 and 32 but not 4. Compared with pre-sensitization or healthy control sets, expanded TCRs formed significantly more large CDR3 similarity clusters, which is consistent with antigen-driven responses. Repeated subsampling changed both the strength of the expansion versus patch-test correlation and the threshold at which that correlation became significant. Because every patient had alopecia, a presumed autoimmune disease, the patients' immune response might differ from that of healthy individuals.

The clonotype comes from a woman aged 45-65 years with alopecia areata. Some clones in this sample may be carry-over from other donors' samples. The chain links TRBV20-1 with TRBJ2-6; the D call is tentative, TRBD1 or TRBD2, as each matches 5 bases. Specimen: whole blood, collected in connection with sensitization to the hapten diphenylcyclopropenone (DPC). The CDR3 protein: CSAASGATGANVLTF. The nucleotide sequence reads TGCAGTGCTGCCTCCGGGGCCACTGGGGCCAACGTCCTGACTTTC.